These 32 T cell receptor beta chains were all obtained from the same sample, sequenced in a study of cytomegalovirus exposure and HLA in healthy donors. Primers for the PCR totalled 60 Vbeta and 13 Jbeta. Produced via immunoSEQ multiplex PCR; TCRdb's table is partial and in-frame only. The table includes some 130,000 clones, 80% detected once. Sequenced input: PBMCs. Receptor source: a male donor in good health and CMV-seronegative.

The count of this clone is one. CDR3 in DNA: TGTGCCAGTACCTCACCCGGTGGCTACACCTTC. Translating gives CASTSPGGYTF. J is TRBJ1-2 and V is TRBV25-1; D gene uncertain. Per the germline V gene, CDR1 is MGHDK and CDR2 is SYGVNS. The CDR3 totals 11 residues. V shed 9 bases and J shed 7 bases, with 12 bases lying between them.

This clone has a single count. This chain links TRBV9 with TRBJ1-5, with D tentatively TRBD1 (6 bases). CDR3 length: 16 amino acids. The germline V gene has CDR1 SGDLS and CDR2 YYNGEE. Trimming removed 1 base at V and 0 bases at J, with 11 bases between. In nucleotides, the CDR3 is TGTGCCAGCAGCGTATGGACAGCAATTAGCAATCAGCCCCAGCATTTT. It yields the protein CASSVWTAISNQPQHF.

This chain joins TRBV6-1 and TRBJ1-4, with D uncertain. The CDR3 totals 14 residues. CDR1 MNHNS and CDR2 SASEGT come from the germline V gene. V was clipped by 6 bases and J by 0 bases, with 8 bases between them. The CDR3 nucleotides are TGTGCCAGCAGGAAACAGTCAACTAATGAAAAACTGTTTTTT. Residues: CASRKQSTNEKLFF.

The chain has TRBV6-5 and TRBJ1-5, with D perhaps matching TRBD1 (6 bases). CDR1 MNHEY and CDR2 SVGAGI come from the germline V gene. CDR3 size: 13 residues. V was clipped by 5 bases and J by 6 bases, with 11 bases between them. The DNA for the CDR3 is TGTGCCAGCAGTGAAACAGGGATTCAGCCCCAGCATTTT. Translated: CASSETGIQPQHF.

The rearrangement joins TRBV19 to TRBJ2-1; 7 bases fit TRBD1. The CDR3 extends over 14 amino acids. Germline CDR1 reads LNHDA; CDR2 reads SQIVND (reference sequence). After removal of 5 bases from V and 9 bases from J, the junction contained 10 bases not matched to a gene. CDR3 amino acids: CASSLLGDSREQFF. CDR3 coding DNA: TGTGCCAGTAGTCTCCTCGGGGACAGCCGTGAGCAGTTCTTC.

Notes on this clone: A read error may account for a junction end that differs from germline. The rearrangement joins TRBV7-9 to TRBJ2-7; possibly TRBD2 for D (6 bases). In germline, CDR1 is SEHNR, CDR2 FQNEAQ (reference sequence). The CDR3 runs to 16 residues. CDR3 in amino acids: CSSSLFPGAHSYEQYF. CDR3 nucleotide sequence: TGTTCCAGCAGCTTATTCCCGGGAGCACACTCCTACGAGCAGTACTTC. Full variable domain (remainder filled in from reference TRBV7-9 and TRBJ2-7): DTGVSQNPRHKITKRGQNVTFRCDPISEHNRLYWYRQTLGQGPEFLTYFQNEAQLEKSRLLSDRFSAERPKGSFSTLEIQRTEQGDSAMYLCSSSLFPGAHSYEQYFGPGTRLTVT.

This chain connects TRBV5-1 to TRBJ2-7; D not certain. From germline, CDR1 is SGHRS and CDR2 YFSETQ. This CDR3 region has 15 residues. V shed 2 bases and J shed 2 bases, with 14 bases lying between them. The CDR3 DNA sequence: TGCGCCAGCAGCTTCAGTCAATTTCCCACCTACGAGCAGTACTTC. Protein product: CASSFSQFPTYEQYF.

The CDR3: CASSYRQGEGDNEQFF. CDR3 in DNA: TGTGCCAGCAGCTACCGACAGGGGGAAGGGGACAATGAGCAGTTCTTC. This chain links TRBV7-3 with TRBJ2-1, with 9 bases matching TRBD1. This CDR3 region has 16 residues. Trimming took 4 bases from V and 5 from J; bases not matched to a gene: 9. CDR1 SGHTA and CDR2 FQGTGA come from the germline V gene.

The rearrangement joins TRBV5-1 to TRBJ1-2; D call uncertain. CDR1 is SGHRS, CDR2 YFSETQ, per germline. Trimming removed 2 bases from V and 4 bases from J, with 6 bases in between. CDR3 length: 12 residues. This chain's CDR3 is CASSFEAYGYTF. As DNA, the CDR3 is TGCGCCAGCAGCTTTGAGGCCTATGGCTACACCTTC.

The chain uses TRBV5-5 and TRBJ1-6; the D is unclear. This CDR3 is built from 13 residues. Trimming shortened V by 2 bases and J by 6 bases, and 6 bases separated the two germline ends. From germline, CDR1 is SGHKS and CDR2 YYEKEE (reference sequence). The CDR3 coding sequence is TGTGCCAGCAGCTTAGCTAGTAATTCACCCCTCCACTTT. The encoded protein is CASSLASNSPLHF.

This chain uses TRBV5-8 with TRBJ1-6; 11 positions agree with TRBD1. V lost 4 bases to trimming and J lost 13 bases; unmatched junction nucleotides: 13. The CDR3 runs 16 residues. The germline V gene encodes CDR1 SGHTS and CDR2 YDEGEE. The CDR3, as DNA: TGTGCCAGCAGCCTAGGACAGGGGGCGGAAGGTTCGCCCCTCCACTTT. As protein: CASSLGQGAEGSPLHF.

The rearrangement links TRBV11-2 to TRBJ2-1, with TRBD1 matching over 10 bases. CDR1 and CDR2 (germline): SGHAT, FQNNGV. The CDR3 has 18 residues. Unmatched junction bases numbered 13, after V lost 5 bases and J lost 3 bases. Written as DNA, the CDR3 is TGTGCCAGCAGCCCGGGGGGGTCGGGGACAGGGGTCTACAATGAGCAGTTCTTC. Residues: CASSPGGSGTGVYNEQFF.

The chain recombines TRBV7-2 with TRBJ1-2, with 8 bases lining up with TRBD1. With 3 bases clipped from V and 9 bases from J, the junction kept 9 bases outside the gene matches. CDR3 length: 14 residues. The V gene's germline CDR1 is SGHTA and CDR2 FQGNSA. The CDR3 is CASSFPGQGNSYTF. Here the CDR3 DNA reads TGTGCCAGCAGCTTCCCCGGACAGGGAAATAGCTACACCTTC.

With respect to this clone: Other DNA sequences of this sample code for an identical CDR3. V gene TRBV5-4 combines with J gene TRBJ2-3; TRBD2 matches at 7 bases. V trimming: 3 bases; J trimming: 1 base; junction bases outside the gene matches: 14. The CDR3 is made up of 18 amino acids. Germline CDR1 reads SGHNT; CDR2 reads YYREEE (reference sequence). The CDR3 bases are TGTGCCAGCAGCTCGTTCCTGGGTTCGGGGGGACGCACAGATACGCAGTATTTT. Its translation: CASSSFLGSGGRTDTQYF.

The chain uses TRBV6-6 and TRBJ2-1; D is ambiguous. Per germline, CDR1 MNHNY and CDR2 SVGAGI (reference sequence). Trimming cost V 2 bases and J 5 bases, with 13 bases left between them. The CDR3 sequence is 15 residues long. CDR3 nucleotides: TGTGCCAGCAGTTACCCCAACTCCCGGGACAATGAGCAGTTCTTC. Its protein product is CASSYPNSRDNEQFF.

The CDR3 DNA reads as TGTGCCAGCAGCTTCGGGACAGGGGCCGGCGAGCAGTACTTC. Translating it yields CASSFGTGAGEQYF. The chain is built from TRBV11-2 and TRBJ2-7; 10 bases line up with TRBD1. Looked up from germline, CDR1 is SGHAT and CDR2 is FQNNGV. Trimming cost V 3 bases and J 6 bases; bases outside gene matches: 5. This CDR3 has 14 amino acids. The full variable domain, its missing parts supplied by reference TRBV11-2 and TRBJ2-7, is EAGVAQSPRYKIIEKRQSVAFWCNPISGHATLYWYQQILGQGPKLLIQFQNNGVVDDSQLPKDRFSAERLKGVDSTLKIQPAKLEDSAVYLCASSFGTGAGEQYFGPGTRLTVT.

The chain uses TRBV10-3 and TRBJ1-2; TRBD1 matches at 7 bases. There are 15 residues in the CDR3. With 10 bases clipped from V and 8 bases from J, the junction kept 19 bases outside the gene matches. CDR1 ENHRY and CDR2 SYGVKD come from the germline V gene. The CDR3 region is CATTYRGKGNAGYTF. In nucleotides, the CDR3 is TGTGCCACCACATACAGGGGAAAGGGGAATGCAGGCTACACCTTC.

The chain combines TRBV15 with TRBJ2-3; possible D gene TRBD2, 7 bases. Germline CDR1 is LNHNV and CDR2 is YYDKDF (reference sequence). This CDR3 is built from 17 residues. V was pared by 3 bases and J by 1 base, with 17 bases between. CDR3 protein: CATSRDRGGVGTDTQYF. In nucleotides, the CDR3 is TGTGCCACCAGCAGGGACCGAGGGGGGGTAGGCACAGATACGCAGTATTTT.

V usage is TRBV14 and J usage is TRBJ1-1; possible D gene TRBD1, 5 bases. Trimming removed 2 bases from V and 2 bases from J, with 6 bases in between. The V gene's germline CDR1 is SGHDN and CDR2 FVKESK. The CDR3 runs 13 residues. The CDR3 loop is CASSQRGNTEAFF. CDR3 bases: TGTGCCAGCAGCCAAAGGGGCAACACTGAAGCTTTCTTT.

The rearrangement uses TRBV29-1 and TRBJ2-5; TRBD1 agrees at 9 bases. The J call is uncertain, as TRBJ2-7 better fits the DNA end. Germline V lookup: CDR1 SQVTM, CDR2 ANQGSEA. CDR3 length: 12 residues. As DNA, the CDR3 is TGCAGCGTCGGGACAGGGAGGCACGAGCAGTACTTC. Residues: CSVGTGRHEQYF.

J is TRBJ2-5 and V is TRBV27, with D possibly being TRBD2 (5 bases). CDR1 is MNHEY, CDR2 SMNVEV, per germline (reference sequence). The CDR3 contains 14 residues. V gave up 0 bases and J gave up 3 bases, with 8 bases separating them. The CDR3: CASSLSSGKETQYF. DNA of the CDR3: TGTGCCAGCAGTTTATCCTCGGGAAAAGAGACCCAGTACTTC.

The chain has TRBV5-1 and TRBJ2-3; D may be TRBD1 (6 bases). Per the germline V gene, CDR1 is SGHRS and CDR2 is YFSETQ. The CDR3 runs 15 residues. Deletions cut 0 bases from V and 0 bases from J, with 8 bases between. The CDR3 region has the DNA TGCGCCAGCAGCTTGGTGGGGGCTAGCACAGATACGCAGTATTTT. Protein sequence: CASSLVGASTDTQYF.

The rearrangement joins TRBV27 to TRBJ1-4; 7 nucleotides align to TRBD1. Germline-derived CDR1 and CDR2 are MNHEY and SMNVEV (reference sequence). CDR3 length: 14 amino acids. The trim removed 6 bases at V and 8 bases at J, leaving 9 bases unmatched. The CDR3, as DNA: TGTGCCAGCAGCCTTACAGGGGCGGGGGAAAAACTGTTTTTT. Amino acids: CASSLTGAGEKLFF.

The V call is TRBV9, the J call TRBJ2-1; 7 nucleotides agree with TRBD1. The junction had 3 bases not matched to a gene; V was cut back by 0 bases and J by 3 bases. Germline V gives CDR1 SGDLS, CDR2 YYNGEE. This CDR3 has 15 residues. The CDR3 region has the DNA TGTGCCAGCAGCGTAGACAGGGGAAACTACAATGAGCAGTTCTTC. Its translation: CASSVDRGNYNEQFF.

The chain employs TRBV28 and TRBJ1-2; 9 bases fit TRBD1. CDR3 length: 12 residues. The junction had 2 bases not matched to a gene; V was cut back by 5 bases and J by 7 bases. Per germline, CDR1 MDHEN and CDR2 SYDVKM. CDR3 in DNA: TGTGCCAGCAGTACAGGGGGCGGTGGCTACACCTTC. Protein sequence: CASSTGGGGYTF.

This rearrangement joins TRBV28 to TRBJ1-1; TRBD1 might be the D (5 bases). CDR1 is MDHEN, CDR2 SYDVKM, per germline. CDR3 length equals 15 residues. V lost 2 bases and J 3 bases, leaving 13 bases between the germline ends. CDR3 residues: CASSLHGGGYTEAFF. CDR3 sequence (DNA): TGTGCCAGCAGTTTACACGGGGGGGGGTACACTGAAGCTTTCTTT.

The chain couples TRBV28 to TRBJ2-1; D call uncertain. The ends were cut back, 5 bases at V and 8 bases at J, with 4 bases in the middle. This CDR3 comprises 10 residues. In germline, CDR1 is MDHEN, CDR2 SYDVKM. CDR3 sequence reads: CASSQYEQFF. The CDR3 DNA follows: TGTGCCAGCAGTCAATATGAGCAGTTCTTC.

The chain joins TRBV21-1 to TRBJ2-6; the listed D gene, TRBD1, was not tested against the DNA. TRBV21-1 is designated a pseudogene. The CDR3 is 19 amino acids. In DNA, the CDR3 is TGTGCCAGCAGCAAAAGGAATCGGCAGGGGGCAGATGGGGCCAACGGCCTGACTTTC. Its protein is CASSKRNRQGADGANGLTF.

V is TRBV7-2 and J is TRBJ2-2; maybe TRBD1 (6 bases). V lost 5 bases, J lost 8 bases, and 12 bases lay in between. Germline V lookup: CDR1 SGHTA, CDR2 FQGNSA. CDR3 length: 13 amino acids. As DNA, the CDR3 is TGTGCCAGCAGCGTCCTCAGGGGTGGGGAGCTGTTTTTT. As protein: CASSVLRGGELFF.

This clone was seen just once. The chain is built from TRBV5-1 and TRBJ2-2, with 9 bases lining up with TRBD2. The germline V gene has CDR1 SGHRS and CDR2 YFSETQ. V dropped 6 bases and J dropped 0; count of bases not matched to a gene: 12. The CDR3 length is 18 residues. The CDR3: CASTPRVAGDSNTGELFF. In DNA form, the CDR3 reads TGCGCCAGCACCCCCCGGGTAGCGGGGGACTCGAACACCGGGGAGCTGTTTTTT.

The chain recombines TRBV27 with TRBJ1-2, with D maybe TRBD1 (6 bases). The CDR3 is 13 amino acids. Deletions cut 6 bases from V and 7 bases from J, with 15 bases between. Germline assignment: CDR1 MNHEY and CDR2 SMNVEV (reference sequence). The CDR3 region has the DNA TGTGCCAGCAGACCCACAGGGATGGGTGGCTACACCTTC. Encoded protein: CASRPTGMGGYTF.

The rearrangement joins TRBV29-1 to TRBJ2-2; 12 bases align to TRBD2. The J segment lost 3 bases and the V segment lost 6 bases, leaving 14 bases of the junction unmatched. The CDR3 sequence is 18 residues long. Germline CDR1 is SQVTM and CDR2 is ANQGSEA. The CDR3 sequence is CSVGGTSGRWGDTGELFF. The CDR3 DNA reads as TGCAGCGTGGGGGGAACTAGCGGGAGGTGGGGTGACACCGGGGAGCTGTTTTTT.